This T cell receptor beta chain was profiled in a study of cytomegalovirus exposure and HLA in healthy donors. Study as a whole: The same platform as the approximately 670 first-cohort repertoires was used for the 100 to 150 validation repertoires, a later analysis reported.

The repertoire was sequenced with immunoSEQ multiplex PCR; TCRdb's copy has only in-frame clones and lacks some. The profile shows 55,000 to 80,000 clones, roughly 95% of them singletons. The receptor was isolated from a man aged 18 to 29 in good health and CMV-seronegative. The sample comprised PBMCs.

CDR3 in DNA: TGCAGCTTCCTAGCGGGGGTCACACCCTACAATGAGCAGTTCTTC. This sequence encodes CSFLAGVTPYNEQFF. The chain carries TRBV29-1 and TRBJ2-1; 10 bases are a match to TRBD2. V was pared by 8 bases and J by 2 bases, with 9 bases of the junction left unmatched. CDR3 length: 15 residues. CDR1 is SQVTM and CDR2 is ANQGSEA in the germline V gene.